Reported below is one T cell receptor beta chain. The data were obtained in a study of CD8 T cells in Susac syndrome. Random hexamers were used to reverse transcribe an amount of roughly 0.5 to 1 ug RNA. Each CDR3 protein gets one entry after TCRdb re-called the immunoSEQ multiplex PCR reads with MiXCR. Of under 200,000 distinct CDR3 sequences in the sample, approximately 94% were seen once. Susac syndrome patients met recently defined diagnostic criteria for definite or probable disease. This CDR3 is built from 14 residues. The V and J ends lost 6 bases and 3 bases respectively, with 14 bases between them. CDR1 is LNHDA, CDR2 SQIVND, per germline (reference sequence).

Sequenced material: CD4+ T cells from PBMCs. This chain uses TRBV19 with TRBJ1-2; D may be TRBD1 (5 bases). The receptor was isolated from a human donor with Susac syndrome. The CDR3 loop reads CASSRLRADYGYTF. Here the CDR3 DNA reads TGTGCCAGTAGCCGACTCAGGGCGGACTATGGCTACACCTTC.